These T cell receptor beta chains were read from a single sample in a study of blood T cell repertoires in COVID-19. TCRdb's copy holds only in-frame clones and misses some; the assay was immunoSEQ multiplex PCR. The sample shows over 90,000 clones, around 85% of them seen only once. The sequencing sample was made of peripheral blood. The source is a man aged 55 to 70 with acute or convalescent COVID-19. Both conserved end residues are part of each CDR3.

12 | TRBV28 | CASSSRAETQYF
17 | TRBV4-3 | CASSYTGTGGVTGELFF
15 | TRBV19 | CASSIFGRGQETQYF
16 | TRBV24-1 | CATSDGTGKKGAEAFF
15 | TRBV5-1 | CASTKGTQSTDTQYF
12 | TRBV27 | CASSQGGSEQFF
14 | TRBV28 | CASESGSIYNEQFF
13 | TRBV20-1 | CSASPGYYQPQHF
14 | TRBV2 | CASRIRAGEKKLFF
13 | TRBV6-5 | CASSIQGFSGYTF
15 | TRBV30 | CAWSVALTGNYGYTF
20 | TRBV19 | CASIYGTILCRCLSGNTIYF
13 | TRBV5-1 | CASSQGPTQPQHF
13 | TRBV12-3/TRBV12-4 | CASRETGDYGYTF
15 | TRBV6-5 | CASSYSRQGFYEQYF
17 | TRBV7-2 | CASSLVSLAGYTGELFF
14 | TRBV18 | CASSPGGQGYEQYF
13 | TRBV12-3/TRBV12-4 | CASTGGAYTEAFF
15 | TRBV4-3 | CASSQVRQGNNGYTF
14 | TRBV5-1 | CASSFGTLQETQYF
11 | TRBV29-1 | CSVREGVEQYF
14 | TRBV19 | CASSQRTAPWGYTF
17 | TRBV24-1 | CATSDSTSRGLTAEAFF
17 | TRBV7-2 | CASSLASGGASRETQYF
16 | TRBV27 | CASSPSLGRAGNTIYF
16 | TRBV7-2 | CASSLAPGSYNSPLHF
14 | TRBV12-5 | CASGYSDRDNEQFF
16 | TRBV3-1/TRBV3-2 | CASSQGLAGGYNEQFF
14 | TRBV5-1 | CASSLSLSYNEQFF
18 | TRBV3-1/TRBV3-2 | CASSQTRYQAGAVAPLHF
17 | TRBV28 | CASSGLGGRARTGELFF
13 | TRBV6-2/TRBV6-3 | CASSNQGNTEAFF
13 | TRBV7-2 | CASSLGLGGEQYF
11 | TRBV29-1 | CSVYRGTEAFF
13 | TRBV5-1 | CASSLGLYNEQFF
15 | TRBV7-9 | CASSLGDRGRETQYF
15 | TRBV6-2/TRBV6-3 | CASSPGGRDGQPQHF
13 | TRBV28 | CASSLRGAYGYTF
12 | TRBV28 | CASSLLEEKLFF
14 | TRBV5-6 | CASSLDPGKYGYTF
16 | TRBV9 | CASSPHGDRDNQPQHF
17 | TRBV12-5 | CASGLPLPSGGRNEQFF
13 | TRBV19 | CASCGTGRSPLHF
14 | TRBV2 | CASRWDRAGYGYTF
15 | TRBV28 | CASSPPHRGQTSSFF
15 | TRBV28 | CASRSDSATNEKLFF
15 | TRBV4-3 | CASSQDGRRLETQYF
15 | TRBV9 | CASSVGERGYNEQFF
16 | TRBV4-3 | CASSQATSGSYNEQFF
15 | TRBV7-2 | CASSLSQGAGNTIYF
14 | TRBV11-1 | CASSQKDSNQPQHF
13 | TRBV11-2 | CASSLVLNQPQHF
14 | TRBV27 | CASSLSRYYNEQFF
13 | TRBV28 | CASRRQGSEKLFF
17 | TRBV19 | CASSIMGLAEATYEQYF